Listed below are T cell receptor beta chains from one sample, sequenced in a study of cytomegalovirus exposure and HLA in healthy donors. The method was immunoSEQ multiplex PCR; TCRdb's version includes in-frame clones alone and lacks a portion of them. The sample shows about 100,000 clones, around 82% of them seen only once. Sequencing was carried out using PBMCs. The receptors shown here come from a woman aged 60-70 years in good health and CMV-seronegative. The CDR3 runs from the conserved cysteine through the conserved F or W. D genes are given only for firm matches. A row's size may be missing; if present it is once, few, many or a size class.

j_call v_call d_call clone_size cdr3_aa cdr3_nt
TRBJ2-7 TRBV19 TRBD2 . CASSAAGKRYEQYF TGTGCCAGTAGCGCAGCGGGGAAGCGCTACGAGCAGTACTTC
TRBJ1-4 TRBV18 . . CASSQDSEREKLFF TGTGCCAGCTCTCAGGACAGCGAGCGTGAAAAACTGTTTTTT
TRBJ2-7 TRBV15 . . CATSRDPGYEQYF TGTGCCACCAGCAGAGATCCGGGATACGAGCAGTACTTC
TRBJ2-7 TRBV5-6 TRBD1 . CASSAGTGATYEQYF TGTGCCAGCAGCGCGGGGACAGGGGCTACCTACGAGCAGTACTTC
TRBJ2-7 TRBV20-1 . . CSAWRTYEQYF TGCAGTGCCTGGCGGACCTACGAGCAGTACTTC
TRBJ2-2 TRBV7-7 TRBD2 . CASREGTSGGRGDTGELFF TGTGCCAGCAGAGAAGGGACTAGCGGGGGGAGAGGGGACACCGGGGAGCTGTTTTTT
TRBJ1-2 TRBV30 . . CAWSPDSNYGYTF TGTGCCTGGAGTCCAGACAGTAACTATGGCTACACCTTC
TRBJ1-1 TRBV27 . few CASSLFREAEAFF TGTGCCAGCAGTTTATTCAGGGAGGCTGAAGCTTTCTTT
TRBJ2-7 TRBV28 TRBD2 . CASRGTSTGEQYF TGTGCCAGCAGGGGGACTAGCACGGGTGAGCAGTACTTC
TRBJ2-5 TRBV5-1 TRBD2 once CASSFPSGGERHQETQYF TGCGCCAGCAGCTTCCCTAGCGGGGGCGAGAGACACCAAGAGACCCAGTACTTC
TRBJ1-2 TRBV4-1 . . CASSQEEGRVAGYTF TGCGCCAGCAGCCAAGAAGAGGGCAGAGTGGCCGGCTACACCTTC
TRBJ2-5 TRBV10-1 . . CASSEGTYFMETQYF TGCGCCAGCAGCGAGGGGACTTACTTCATGGAGACCCAGTACTTC
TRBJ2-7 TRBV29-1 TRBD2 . CSVKGLAVGSEQYF TGCAGCGTTAAGGGACTAGCGGTGGGATCCGAGCAGTACTTC
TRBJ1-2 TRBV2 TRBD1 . CASSASRTGANGYTF TGTGCCAGCAGCGCTTCAAGGACAGGGGCGAATGGCTACACCTTC
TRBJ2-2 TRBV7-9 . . CASSLALGTLNTGELFF TGTGCCAGCAGCTTAGCGCTTGGGACATTGAACACCGGGGAGCTGTTTTTT
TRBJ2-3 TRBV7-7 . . CASSLVGEDTQYF TGTGCCAGCAGCTTAGTCGGGGAGGATACGCAGTATTTT
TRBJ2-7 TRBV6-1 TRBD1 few CASSAYRTGDSYEQYF TGTGCCAGCAGTGCGTATCGGACAGGTGACTCCTACGAGCAGTACTTC
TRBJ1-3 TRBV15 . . CATSRRDRPSGNTIYF TGTGCCACCAGCAGACGTGACAGGCCCTCTGGAAACACCATATATTTT
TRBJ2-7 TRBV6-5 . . CASSYGRFYEQYF TGTGCCAGCAGTTATGGGCGATTCTACGAGCAGTACTTC
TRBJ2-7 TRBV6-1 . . CASAALVGGTREQYF TGTGCCAGCGCGGCGCTCGTGGGGGGAACTCGCGAGCAGTACTTC
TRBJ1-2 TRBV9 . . CASSVAGGNYGYTF TGTGCCAGCAGCGTAGCTGGGGGGAACTATGGCTACACCTTC
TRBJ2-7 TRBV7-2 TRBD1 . CASTVGQGAYEQYF TGTGCCAGCACCGTGGGACAGGGGGCCTACGAGCAGTACTTC
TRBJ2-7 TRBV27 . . CASSTAWRYEQYF TGTGCCAGCAGTACCGCATGGCGGTACGAGCAGTACTTC
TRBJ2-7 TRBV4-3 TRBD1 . CASSRTGTGGYEQYF TGCGCCAGCAGCCGCACCGGGACAGGGGGTTACGAGCAGTACTTC
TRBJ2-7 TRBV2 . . CASGGHYEQYF TGTGCCAGCGGGGGACACTACGAGCAGTACTTC
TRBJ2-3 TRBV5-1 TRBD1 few CASSSGTGGTDTQYF TGCGCCAGCAGCTCCGGGACAGGGGGCACAGATACGCAGTATTTT
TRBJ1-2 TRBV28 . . CASTSSATYGYTF TGTGCCAGCACCAGCAGCGCAACCTATGGCTACACCTTC
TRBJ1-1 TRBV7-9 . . CASCGRGEGTEAFF TGTGCCAGCTGCGGACGGGGGGAAGGTACTGAAGCTTTCTTT
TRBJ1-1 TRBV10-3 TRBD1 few CAISTGGFGEAFF TGTGCCATCAGTACAGGGGGTTTTGGCGAAGCTTTCTTT
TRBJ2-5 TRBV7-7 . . CASSLASWETQYF TGTGCCAGCAGCTTAGCTAGCTGGGAGACCCAGTACTTC
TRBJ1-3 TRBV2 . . CASSRSTGGSGNTIYF TGTGCCAGCAGCCGGAGCACTGGTGGCTCTGGAAACACCATATATTTT
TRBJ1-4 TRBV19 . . CASSTGTGLENEKLFF TGTGCCAGTAGTACCGGAACAGGGTTAGAGAATGAAAAACTGTTTTTT
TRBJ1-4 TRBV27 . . CASREGGRGKLFF TGTGCCAGCAGGGAGGGAGGTAGAGGAAAACTGTTTTTT
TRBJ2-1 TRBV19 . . CASGLEQFF TGTGCCAGTGGGCTTGAGCAGTTCTTC
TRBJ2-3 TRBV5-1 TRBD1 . CASIRTGVSTDTQYF TGCGCCAGCATCAGAACAGGGGTGAGCACAGATACGCAGTATTTT
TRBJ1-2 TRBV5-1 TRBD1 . CASSLAPGTGGYGYTF TGCGCCAGCAGCTTGGCCCCCGGGACAGGGGGTTATGGCTACACCTTC
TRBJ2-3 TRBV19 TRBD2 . CASKTSGSAFDTQYF TGTGCCAGTAAGACTAGCGGGAGCGCTTTCGATACGCAGTATTTT
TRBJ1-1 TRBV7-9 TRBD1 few CASSPGGLTEAFF TGTGCCAGCAGTCCAGGGGGCTTAACTGAAGCTTTCTTT
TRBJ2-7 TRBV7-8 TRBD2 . CASLAGGAYEQYF TGTGCCAGCTTAGCGGGAGGAGCCTACGAGCAGTACTTC
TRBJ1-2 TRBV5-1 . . CASSPGGGGFNYGYTF TGCGCCAGCAGTCCGGGAGGAGGGGGTTTTAACTATGGCTACACCTTC
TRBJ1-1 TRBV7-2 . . CASGLQGKDTEAFF TGTGCCAGCGGTCTTCAGGGAAAAGACACTGAAGCTTTCTTT
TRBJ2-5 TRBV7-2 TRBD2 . CASSLNSVLAGRQETQYF TGTGCCAGCAGCTTAAATTCAGTACTAGCGGGGCGGCAAGAGACCCAGTACTTC
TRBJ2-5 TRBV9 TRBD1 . CASSETGGPTETQYF TGTGCCAGCAGCGAAACAGGGGGCCCTACAGAGACCCAGTACTTC
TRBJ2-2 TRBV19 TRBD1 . CRDRGSTGELFF TGTCGGGACAGGGGGTCTACCGGGGAGCTGTTTTTT
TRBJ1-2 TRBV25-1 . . CASSIAGRDYGYTF TGTGCCAGCAGTATAGCGGGGAGGGACTATGGCTACACCTTC
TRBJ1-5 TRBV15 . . CATSRVRQVLNQPQHF TGTGCCACCAGCAGAGTCCGACAGGTTCTCAATCAGCCCCAGCATTTT
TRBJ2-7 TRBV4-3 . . CASSQEAGSYEQYF TGCGCCAGCAGCCAAGAGGCGGGGTCCTACGAGCAGTACTTC
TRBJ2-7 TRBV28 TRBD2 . CASSFGTSSYEQYF TGTGCCAGCAGTTTCGGGACTAGCTCCTACGAGCAGTACTTC